This paragraph reports one T cell receptor beta chain. With 6 bases removed from V and 4 bases from J, the gap between germline ends came to 15 bases. CDR3 size: 14 residues. Germline assignment: CDR1 MNHEY and CDR2 SVGAGI. The data are from a study of blood T cell repertoires in COVID-19. Study overall: Donors in the United States, Italy and Spain gave samples during acute or convalescent COVID-19. PBMCs, B-cell-depleted T cells, or T cells provided the cDNA or gDNA that made up the material.

TCRdb's copy holds only in-frame clones and misses some; the assay was immunoSEQ multiplex PCR. Of 150,000 or so clones in the sample, approximately 87% were seen once. Seattle patients were enrolled during active infection and followed longitudinally. The material sequenced was peripheral blood. The V and J genes are TRBV6-5 and TRBJ1-1, with D maybe TRBD1 (6 bases). The clonotype originates from a woman aged 65 to 85 with COVID-19, enrolled during active disease. CDR3 amino acids: CASRQQGRGTEAFF. The CDR3 DNA is TGTGCCAGCAGGCAACAGGGAAGAGGCACTGAAGCTTTCTTT.